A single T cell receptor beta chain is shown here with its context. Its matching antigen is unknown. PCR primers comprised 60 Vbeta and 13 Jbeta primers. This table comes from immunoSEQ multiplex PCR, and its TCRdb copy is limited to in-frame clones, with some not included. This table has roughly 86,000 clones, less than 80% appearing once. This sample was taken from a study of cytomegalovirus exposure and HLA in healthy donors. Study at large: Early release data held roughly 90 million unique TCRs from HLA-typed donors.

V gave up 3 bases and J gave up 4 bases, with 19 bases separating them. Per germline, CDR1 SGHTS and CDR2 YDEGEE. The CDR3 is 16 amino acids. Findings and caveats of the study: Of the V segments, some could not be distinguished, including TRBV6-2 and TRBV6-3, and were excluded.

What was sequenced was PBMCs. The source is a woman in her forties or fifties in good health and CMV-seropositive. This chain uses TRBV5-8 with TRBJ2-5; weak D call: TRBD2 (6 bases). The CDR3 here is CASSYGGAGIGETQYF. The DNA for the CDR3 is TGTGCCAGCAGCTACGGGGGTGCAGGGATAGGAGAGACCCAGTACTTC. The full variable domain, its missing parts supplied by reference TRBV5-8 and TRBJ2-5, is EAGVTQSPTHLIKTRGQQATLRCSPISGHTSVYWYQQALGLGLQFLLWYDEGEERNRGNFPPRFSGRQFPNYSSELNVNALELEDSALYLCASSYGGAGIGETQYFGPGTRLLVL.